Reported below is one T cell receptor beta chain. The antigen remains undetermined. This sample is drawn from a study of regulatory T cells in long-lasting Graves disease. Findings and limits, study-wide: Persistent patients had more shared public clonotypes (2,741) than new patients (about 970). Persistent Graves' patients showed a TCR diversity that was lower than that of newly diagnosed ones.

Specified time point: newly diagnosed GD, antithyroid drugs for less than 3 months. With RNA extracted from PBMCs as input, the TCR library was made. iRepertoire HTBI primers and Arm-PCR of CDR3 regions built TCR beta libraries. MiXCR, applied by TCRdb to the multiplex PCR reads, yields one record per CDR3 protein. The sample holds 550,000 or so distinct CDR3 sequences, about 12% seen once. Trimming cost V 3 bases and J 0 bases; bases outside gene matches: 7. The CDR3 is made up of 16 amino acids. Germline values: CDR1 SGDLS, CDR2 YYNGEE. These data are also associated with another study on T cells in Graves' hyperthyroidism and ophthalmopathy.

The chain links TRBV9 to TRBJ2-7, with TRBD1 matching 9 bases. The sample was peripheral blood mononuclear cells (PBMCs), taken at new diagnosis, from a patient treated with antithyroid drugs. The TCR sequence derives from a woman aged 25 to 39 with Graves disease. The CDR3 DNA reads TGTGCCAGCAGCGAGGGGGACAGGGCCCACTCCTACGAGCAGTACTTC. This codes for CASSEGDRAHSYEQYF.